The 8 T cell receptor beta chains below were found in one sample sequenced in a study of T cell changes during pregnancy in multiple sclerosis (dated by TCRdb to about 2019). Library preparation employed the immunoSEQ multiplex PCR assay. Drawn from immuneACCESS, this table holds only the in-frame rearrangements with V and J called that TCRdb kept. Clones are partly lost; checked studies trace under half to an unresolved V gene and leave the rest unexplained. The sample yields 60,000 to 85,000 clones; roughly 90% were counted once. The top ten hold approximately 1.5% of the sample. Sample: peripheral blood, taken in the second trimester of pregnancy. These receptors were taken from a female donor with multiple sclerosis, enrolled in a pregnancy study.

This chain links TRBV7-2 with TRBJ2-2; 11 nucleotides align to TRBD1. V lost 5 bases to trimming and J lost 5 bases; unmatched junction nucleotides: 4. The CDR3 consists of 15 residues. Germline lookup yields CDR1 SGHTA and CDR2 FQGNSA. The CDR3 loop is CASSKGQGATGELFF. DNA of the CDR3: TGTGCCAGCAGCAAAGGACAGGGGGCGACCGGGGAGCTGTTTTTT.

This clone appeared a few times. The rearrangement uses TRBV6-4 and TRBJ2-3; TRBD2 agrees at 9 bases. Germline V lookup: CDR1 MRHNA, CDR2 SNTAGT. Germline trimming cut 0 bases from V and 2 bases from J; bases unmatched to any gene: 3. The CDR3 totals 16 residues. The CDR3 sequence: CASSDSSSGDTDTQYF. The CDR3 nucleotides are TGTGCCAGCAGTGACTCGTCTAGCGGGGACACAGATACGCAGTATTTT.

The chain combines TRBV5-1 with TRBJ1-5; 8 bases map to TRBD1. CDR1 is SGHRS and CDR2 is YFSETQ in the germline V gene. Trimming at V came to 0 bases and at J to 6 bases, leaving 5 bases not matched to a gene. The CDR3 has 15 residues. CDR3 residues: CASSLAPGGVQPQHF. CDR3 DNA sequence: TGCGCCAGCAGCTTGGCCCCAGGGGGCGTTCAGCCCCAGCATTTT.

The J gene is TRBJ1-1, the V gene TRBV10-3; no clear D gene. Germline assignment: CDR1 ENHRY and CDR2 SYGVKD. Between the trimmed V and J ends, which lost 6 bases and 2 bases, there was a span of 4 bases. CDR3 size: 11 residues. The CDR3 sequence: CAISVNTEAFF. The CDR3 region has the DNA TGTGCCATCAGCGTAAACACTGAAGCTTTCTTT.

The chain couples TRBV5-1 to TRBJ2-1; 16 bases fit TRBD2. The V gene's germline CDR1 is SGHRS and CDR2 YFSETQ. V gave up 4 bases and J gave up 8 bases; unmatched junction bases: 6. The CDR3 length is 16 residues. The DNA for the CDR3 is TGCGCCAGCAGCCAGGGACTAGCGGGAGGGCCTGATGAGCAGTTCTTC. It translates to CASSQGLAGGPDEQFF.

The chain is built from TRBV7-3 and TRBJ1-2; tentatively, D is TRBD1 (6 bases). Between the trimmed V and J ends, which lost 5 bases and 8 bases, there was a span of 15 bases. Germline V CDR1 and CDR2: SGHTA, FQGTGA. This CDR3 has 13 residues. CDR3 sequence: CASSPMGARGYTF. CDR3 nucleotides: TGTGCCAGCAGCCCAATGGGGGCGCGGGGCTACACCTTC.

CDR3 nucleotide sequence: TGCGCCAGCAGCGGCGGAGGGGTGGCCGCCTACGAGCAGTACTTC. Protein sequence: CASSGGGVAAYEQYF. The J gene is TRBJ2-7, the V gene TRBV5-1; a possible D gene is TRBD2 (6 bases). V lost 4 bases, J lost 2 bases, and 16 bases lay in between. Germline V CDR1 and CDR2: SGHRS, YFSETQ. This CDR3 is 15 amino acids long.

The rearrangement joins TRBV7-8 to TRBJ1-2; weak D call: TRBD1 (5 bases). CDR3 size: 14 residues. Per the germline V gene, CDR1 is SGHVS and CDR2 is FQNEAQ. Trimming cost V 1 base and J 7 bases, with 13 bases left between them. The CDR3 loop is CASSLGGAGGGYTF. CDR3 nucleotides: TGTGCCAGCAGCTTAGGCGGGGCGGGAGGTGGCTACACCTTC. Filled out from reference TRBV7-8 and TRBJ1-2, the complete variable domain reads GAGVSQSPRYKVAKRGQDVALRCDPISGHVSLFWYQQALGQGPEFLTYFQNEAQLDKSGLPSDRFFAERPEGSVSTLKIQRTQQEDSAVYLCASSLGGAGGGYTFGSGTRLTVV.